A single sample is the source of the 21 T cell receptor beta chains below, sequenced in a study of blood T cell repertoires in COVID-19 (dated by TCRdb to the early 2020s). Library preparation used the immunoSEQ multiplex PCR assay. Drawn from immuneACCESS, this table holds only the in-frame rearrangements with V and J called that TCRdb kept. Clones are partly lost; checked studies trace under half to an unresolved V gene and leave the rest unexplained. The sample data list around 110,000 clones, and 70% to 85% of these were observed just once. The ten top clones hold around 7.5% of the sample. The sequencing sample was made of peripheral blood. Receptors originate from a man between 65 and 85 years old with active or convalescent COVID-19.

The chain's CDR3 is CAWRMTSTDTQYF. In DNA, the CDR3 is TGTGCCTGGAGGATGACTAGCACAGATACGCAGTATTTT. The genes are TRBV30 and TRBJ2-3; no reliable D call. Trimming removed 3 bases at V and 0 bases at J, with 7 bases between. Germline values: CDR1 GTSNPN, CDR2 SVGIG (reference sequence). This CDR3 spans 13 amino acids. The full variable domain, its missing parts supplied by reference TRBV30 and TRBJ2-3, is SQTIHQWPATLVQPVGSPLSLECTVEGTSNPNLYWYRQAAGRGLQLLFYSVGIGQISSEVPQNLSASRPQDRQFILSSKKLLLSDSGFYLCAWRMTSTDTQYFGPGTRLTVL.

This clone is a singleton in its sample. V gene TRBV7-2 combines with J gene TRBJ1-1; D not certain. The germline gives CDR1 SGHTA, CDR2 FQGNSA. This CDR3 comprises 14 residues. V dropped 5 bases and J dropped 4 bases, with 14 bases sitting between them. Written as DNA, the CDR3 is TGTGCCAGCAGCGCAGGCTGGTATGCCACTGAAGCTTTCTTT. It encodes CASSAGWYATEAFF.

A few counts support this clone. The chain carries TRBV6-5 and TRBJ1-1; D remains unclear. CDR1 and CDR2 from the germline V gene are MNHEY and SVGAGI. The CDR3 covers 13 residues. V gave up 3 bases and J gave up 7 bases, with 12 bases separating them. The CDR3 loop is CASSYGQNLEAFF. The CDR3 bases are TGTGCCAGCAGTTATGGGCAGAACCTTGAAGCTTTCTTT.

The rearrangement joins TRBV9 to TRBJ2-2; 7 bases map to TRBD2. The CDR3 totals 16 residues. The V gene end was trimmed by 3 bases and the J gene end by 1 base; junction bases not matched to a gene: 6. The germline CDR1 and CDR2 sequences are SGDLS and YYNGEE. Here the CDR3 reads CASSGGGGVNTGELFF. The CDR3, as DNA: TGTGCCAGCAGCGGCGGGGGTGGCGTGAACACCGGGGAGCTGTTTTTT.

This clone was seen only a few times. The rearrangement uses TRBV7-9 and TRBJ2-7, with 10 bases matching TRBD2. The CDR3 runs 17 residues. The trim removed 5 bases at V and 2 bases at J, leaving 12 bases unmatched. The germline V gene encodes CDR1 SEHNR and CDR2 FQNEAQ (reference sequence). The chain's CDR3 is CASSKRASGSPTYEQYF. DNA of the CDR3: TGTGCCAGCAGCAAACGGGCTAGCGGGAGTCCGACCTACGAGCAGTACTTC.

The chain links TRBV5-4 to TRBJ2-5; 12 nucleotides align to TRBD2. The length of the CDR3 is 15 residues. V dropped 4 bases and J dropped 5; count of bases not matched to a gene: 6. Germline assignment: CDR1 SGHNT and CDR2 YYREEE (reference sequence). The CDR3 coding sequence is TGTGCCAGCAGCCTCGGACTAGCGGGGTATGAGACCCAGTACTTC. Its translation is CASSLGLAGYETQYF.

The chain combines TRBV3-1 (or the pseudogene TRBV3-2) with TRBJ1-3; 8 bases are a match to TRBD1. Germline loops: CDR1 LGHDT, CDR2 YNNKEL (reference sequence). The junction had 10 bases not matched to a gene; V was cut back by 3 bases and J by 0 bases. The CDR3 extends over 18 amino acids. The CDR3 DNA reads as TGTGCCAGCAGCCAGGAAAGATGGGACAGGCACTCTGGAAACACCATATATTTT. It encodes CASSQERWDRHSGNTIYF.

This clone was recorded only once. The chain combines TRBV11-2 with TRBJ2-1, with 14 bases lining up with TRBD2. CDR1 and CDR2 from the germline V gene are SGHAT and FQNNGV. This CDR3 region has 18 residues. The J segment lost 4 bases and the V segment lost 1 base, leaving 6 bases of the junction unmatched. CDR3: CASSLGRTSGGIYNEQFF. The CDR3 DNA sequence: TGTGCCAGCAGCTTAGGCAGGACTAGCGGGGGGATATACAATGAGCAGTTCTTC. The variable domain in full, with the rest retrieved from reference TRBV11-2 and TRBJ2-1, is EAGVAQSPRYKIIEKRQSVAFWCNPISGHATLYWYQQILGQGPKLLIQFQNNGVVDDSQLPKDRFSAERLKGVDSTLKIQPAKLEDSAVYLCASSLGRTSGGIYNEQFFGPGTRLTVL.

This chain uses TRBV2 with TRBJ1-6; D might be TRBD1 (5 bases). Germline V gene lookup returns CDR1 SNHLY and CDR2 FYNNEI. This CDR3 has 12 amino acids. V was cut by 3 bases and J by 13 bases, with 10 bases left in between. The chain's CDR3 is CASSEAGTPLHF. The CDR3 DNA follows: TGTGCCAGCAGTGAGGCGGGGACGCCCCTCCACTTT.

This sequence joins TRBV5-1 and TRBJ1-2; TRBD1 matches 9 bases. This CDR3 comprises 13 residues. Losses at the gene ends were 4 bases for V and 7 bases for J; bases not matched to a gene: 5. Per the germline V gene, CDR1 is SGHRS and CDR2 is YFSETQ. The CDR3 bases are TGCGCCAGCAGCATGGGACAGGGAACTGGCTACACCTTC. This codes for CASSMGQGTGYTF.

This chain links TRBV7-2 with TRBJ2-3; D may be TRBD1 (5 bases). Germline V gene lookup returns CDR1 SGHTA and CDR2 FQGNSA. V lost 5 bases and J lost 0, with 12 bases in between. The CDR3 spans 15 residues. CDR3 nucleotides: TGTGCCAGCAGCCAGACAGTCACTAGCACAGATACGCAGTATTTT. Its protein is CASSQTVTSTDTQYF. The full variable domain, completed using reference TRBV7-2 and TRBJ2-3, is GAGVSQSPSNKVTEKGKDVELRCDPISGHTALYWYRQSLGQGLEFLIYFQGNSAPDKSGLPSDRFSAERTGGSVSTLTIQRTQQEDSAVYLCASSQTVTSTDTQYFGPGTRLTVL.

The rearrangement links TRBV7-2 to TRBJ1-1, with D unclear. Germline-derived CDR1 and CDR2 are SGHTA and FQGNSA. Trimming took off 5 bases at V and 5 bases at J, with 24 bases between the two ends. The CDR3 runs 17 residues. The CDR3 sequence: CASSPGGLGGRGTEAFF. CDR3 coding DNA: TGTGCCAGCAGCCCCGGTGGTCTGGGAGGGCGCGGAACTGAAGCTTTCTTT.

The chain joins TRBV7-3 to TRBJ1-1; 7 bases are a match to TRBD1. After removal of 5 bases from V and 10 bases from J, the junction contained 13 bases not matched to a gene. The CDR3 is 14 residues long. In germline, CDR1 is SGHTA, CDR2 FQGTGA. Here the CDR3 DNA reads TGTGCCAGCAGCCCCCAGGGGGTCGGCGGGACAGCTTTCTTT. Its translation is CASSPQGVGGTAFF.

This rearrangement joins TRBV6-5 to TRBJ2-7, with 8 bases fitting TRBD1. This CDR3 region has 14 residues. V lost 6 bases, J lost 3 bases, and 7 bases stayed unmatched. CDR1 is MNHEY and CDR2 is SVGAGI in the germline V gene. Here the CDR3 DNA reads TGTGCCAGCAGGCCCGACAGGGGATTCTACGAGCAGTACTTC. This translates into CASRPDRGFYEQYF.

The V gene is TRBV6-5, the J gene TRBJ1-1; the D gene is possibly TRBD1 (6 bases). CDR3 length: 15 amino acids. The V and J ends lost 2 bases and 6 bases respectively, with 16 bases between them. Looked up from germline, CDR1 is MNHEY and CDR2 is SVGAGI. In DNA, the CDR3 is TGTGCCAGCAGTTACGAGACACAGGGTGTGGCTGAAGCTTTCTTT. It codes for CASSYETQGVAEAFF.

The sample holds many counts of this clone. The genes are TRBV19 and TRBJ2-1, with a weak D call TRBD2 (5 bases). Germline CDR1 and CDR2: LNHDA and SQIVND (reference sequence). This CDR3 has 14 residues. The V and J ends lost 3 bases and 10 bases respectively, with 16 bases between them. This CDR3 reads CASSIPSGRREQFF. The CDR3 coding sequence is TGTGCCAGTAGTATCCCGAGCGGCCGCAGAGAGCAGTTCTTC.

This sequence joins TRBV29-1 and TRBJ2-7, with 10 bases that match TRBD1. The CDR3 consists of 13 residues. After removal of 7 bases from V and 6 bases from J, the junction contained 9 bases not matched to a gene. Germline V gene sequence: CDR1 SQVTM, CDR2 ANQGSEA. The CDR3 is CSANLGQGVEQYF. The CDR3 DNA reads TGCAGCGCGAACCTTGGACAGGGGGTCGAGCAGTACTTC.

V gene TRBV5-1 combines with J gene TRBJ1-2; D ambiguous. With 2 bases removed from V and 0 bases from J, the gap between germline ends came to 5 bases. Germline loops: CDR1 SGHRS, CDR2 YFSETQ. This CDR3 is built from 13 residues. CDR3 region: CASSFTANYGYTF. The CDR3 DNA follows: TGCGCCAGCAGCTTTACAGCTAACTATGGCTACACCTTC.

This clone occurred once. The chain employs TRBV3-1 (or the pseudogene TRBV3-2) and TRBJ2-7; D unclear. V lost 1 base, J lost 9 bases, and 7 bases lay in between. CDR1 and CDR2 from the germline V gene are LGHDT and YNNKEL (reference sequence). The CDR3 consists of 11 residues. As DNA, the CDR3 is TGTGCCAGCAGCCAAGCCAGAAGGCAGTACTTC. Protein product: CASSQARRQYF.

The chain employs TRBV12-5 and TRBJ1-6, with D unclear. Germline lookup yields CDR1 LGHNT and CDR2 FRNRAP. Trimming removed 2 bases from V and 10 bases from J, with 6 bases in between. CDR3 size: 12 residues. CDR3 residues: CASGLPKSPLHF. The CDR3 bases are TGTGCTAGTGGTTTGCCCAAATCACCCCTCCACTTT.

This rearrangement joins TRBV5-1 to TRBJ1-1; the D is unclear. The germline V gene encodes CDR1 SGHRS and CDR2 YFSETQ. V lost 7 bases, J lost 7 bases, and 20 bases lay in between. The CDR3 is made up of 14 amino acids. This CDR3 reads CASSGWASEGEAFF. In nucleotides, the CDR3 is TGCGCCAGCTCGGGGTGGGCATCTGAGGGTGAAGCTTTCTTT.